This is a list of T cell receptor beta chains from one sample in a study of PD-1 blockade in classical Hodgkin lymphoma. Libraries were prepared by immunoSEQ multiplex PCR; TCRdb keeps only in-frame clonotypes and omits some of them. Among approximately 70,000 clones listed, approximately 94% were seen once. The material sequenced was peripheral blood mononuclear cells (PBMCs), taken at baseline. The receptor source for this set is a human donor with classical Hodgkin lymphoma. Each CDR3 is given with its conserved first and last residue. Each record gives: CDR3 length, D gene, clone size, V gene, J gene, CDR3 protein, CDR3 DNA. A D gene is named only where the DNA matches it firmly. The size field is filled for only some rows; it gives once, few, many or a size class.

>14|.|once|TRBV15|TRBJ2-5
CATRQGFGGETQYF
TGTGCCACCCGCCAAGGTTTTGGGGGGGAGACCCAGTACTTC
>13|.|.|TRBV29-1|TRBJ2-1
CSVTLSGDNEQFF
TGCAGCGTGACGTTATCGGGGGACAATGAGCAGTTCTTC
>14|.|.|TRBV19|TRBJ1-5
CASTTSFGNQPQHF
TGTGCCAGTACCACATCGTTTGGCAATCAGCCCCAGCATTTT
>14|.|once|TRBV19|TRBJ2-7
CASSSGLGAYEQYF
TGTGCCAGTAGTTCAGGGCTAGGGGCCTACGAGCAGTACTTC
>19|TRBD1|.|TRBV4-1|TRBJ2-5
CASSLGTGGSGLVTETQYF
TGCGCCAGCAGCCTAGGGACAGGGGGCTCGGGACTAGTAACGGAGACCCAGTACTTC
>12|.|.|TRBV19|TRBJ1-5
CASSIRNQPQHF
TGTGCCAGTAGTATCAGGAATCAGCCCCAGCATTTT
>17|TRBD1|.|TRBV4-2|TRBJ1-5
CASSQGGTGTLNQPQHF
TGTGCCAGCAGCCAAGGGGGGACAGGGACCCTTAATCAGCCCCAGCATTTT
>15|.|.|TRBV7-9|TRBJ2-7
CASSLEGTLSYEQYF
TGTGCCAGCAGCCTCGAGGGGACTCTCTCCTACGAGCAGTACTTC
>18|TRBD2|.|TRBV7-3|TRBJ2-1
CASSLTSGRVDSYNEQFF
TGTGCCAGCAGCTTAACTAGCGGGAGGGTAGACTCCTACAATGAGCAGTTCTTC
>14|.|.|TRBV6-5|TRBJ1-5
CASSYRGGSQPQHF
TGTGCCAGCAGTTACCGAGGGGGGAGCCAGCCCCAGCATTTT
>15|.|.|TRBV2|TRBJ1-5
CASSEGFLGNQPQHF
TGTGCCAGCAGTGAAGGGTTTCTGGGCAATCAGCCCCAGCATTTT
>17|.|.|TRBV7-3|TRBJ2-3
CASSLSPGWGSTDTQYF
TGTGCCAGCAGCTTAAGTCCAGGGTGGGGTAGCACAGATACGCAGTATTTT